Each of the 8 T cell receptor beta chains below was sequenced from the same sample in a study of blood T cell repertoires in COVID-19. The table came from immunoSEQ multiplex PCR; TCRdb's copy has only in-frame clones and leaves some out. The data show around 130,000 clones, approximately 88% seen once. Sequencing was performed on peripheral blood. Receptor source: a man in his fifties or sixties with acute or convalescent COVID-19.

The V gene is TRBV6-5, the J gene TRBJ2-7; TRBD2 matches at 14 bases. The V gene end was trimmed by 4 bases and the J gene end by 7 bases; junction bases not matched to a gene: 0. The length of the CDR3 is 13 residues. CDR1 is MNHEY and CDR2 is SVGAGI in the germline V gene. The CDR3 DNA reads TGTGCCAGCAGTTGGACTAGCGGGGGGGAGCAGTACTTC. Residues: CASSWTSGGEQYF.

The chain uses TRBV4-2 and TRBJ2-2; a possible D gene is TRBD1 (5 bases). CDR1 and CDR2 from the germline V gene are LGHNA and YNFKEQ. This CDR3 region has 15 residues. The V end lost 1 base, the J end lost 1 base, and 7 bases lay between the germline ends. CDR3 in amino acids: CASSQAGQNTGELFF. The CDR3 nucleotides read TGTGCCAGCAGCCAAGCCGGACAGAACACCGGGGAGCTGTTTTTT.

To note about this clone: This sample also contains other DNA sequences that code for the same CDR3. The J gene is TRBJ1-1, the V gene TRBV3-1 (or the pseudogene TRBV3-2); no definite D call. The ends were cut back, 1 base at V and 0 bases at J, with 6 bases in the middle. The CDR3 has 14 residues. Germline values: CDR1 LGHDT, CDR2 YNNKEL (reference sequence). CDR3 protein: CASSQGGVNTEAFF. CDR3 in DNA: TGTGCCAGCAGCCAAGGCGGAGTGAACACTGAAGCTTTCTTT.

This chain joins TRBV12-3 or TRBV12-4 and TRBJ2-7, with 8 bases lining up with TRBD2. J gave up 2 bases and V 5 bases, and 2 bases lay outside the gene matches. CDR3 length: 13 residues. CDR3 protein: CASSPAGAYEQYF. The CDR3 DNA sequence: TGTGCCAGCAGTCCAGCGGGAGCCTACGAGCAGTACTTC.

The V call is TRBV29-1, the J call TRBJ1-3; D not certain. CDR3 length: 11 amino acids. CDR1 and CDR2 (germline): SQVTM, ANQGSEA. Trimming removed 7 bases at V and 3 bases at J, with 7 bases between. The CDR3 loop is CSARDGNTIYF. CDR3 bases: TGCAGCGCCCGGGATGGAAACACCATATATTTT.

This clone showed up just once. J is TRBJ1-4 and V is TRBV19; D is perhaps TRBD1 (6 bases). CDR1 is LNHDA, CDR2 SQIVND, per germline (reference sequence). Trimming removed 6 bases from V and 8 bases from J, with 16 bases in between. The length of the CDR3 is 14 residues. The CDR3 sequence is CASRSGGLGEKLFF. The CDR3 DNA sequence: TGTGCCAGTAGGTCCGGGGGGCTAGGCGAAAAACTGTTTTTT.

The chain uses TRBV10-3 and TRBJ2-7; 7 bases map to TRBD2. This CDR3 is built from 16 residues. V trimming: 3 bases; J trimming: 3 bases; junction bases outside the gene matches: 11. Germline V CDR1 and CDR2: ENHRY, SYGVKD. The CDR3, as DNA: TGTGCCATCAGTGACATAACCGCGGGGAGGGGCTACGAGCAGTACTTC. Its translation is CAISDITAGRGYEQYF.

This clone appeared once. The V gene is TRBV7-6, the J gene TRBJ2-5; D is unclear. Germline V gene data show CDR1 as SGHVS and CDR2 as FNYEAQ. The length of the CDR3 is 12 residues. Trimming shortened V by 2 bases and J by 4 bases, and 5 bases separated the two germline ends. In nucleotides, the CDR3 is TGTGCCAGCAGCTTAATGAGAGAGACCCAGTACTTC. Translated: CASSLMRETQYF. The full variable domain, rest sourced from reference TRBV7-6 and TRBJ2-5, is GAGVSQSPRYKVTKRGQDVALRCDPISGHVSLYWYRQALGQGPEFLTYFNYEAQQDKSGLPNDRFSAERPEGSISTLTIQRTEQRDSAMYRCASSLMRETQYFGPGTRLLVL.